A single sample gave rise to the 7 T cell receptor beta chains below, sequenced in a study of Graves' ophthalmopathy and Graves' hyperthyroidism. The study amplified TCR beta CDR3 regions using RNA transcripts. First-round RT-PCR used HTBI primers; second-round multiplex PCR followed. TCRdb re-derived calls from the multiplex PCR reads in MiXCR, one entry per CDR3 protein. The profile shows nearly 400,000 distinct CDR3 sequences, 15% to 20% of them singletons. Source material: peripheral blood. These receptors were collected from a young woman with Graves' ophthalmopathy.

This clonotype has at least ten counts. The V gene is TRBV6-5, the J gene TRBJ1-1; TRBD1 might be the D (5 bases). The CDR3 covers 14 residues. The germline gives CDR1 MNHEY, CDR2 SVGAGI. Trimming stripped 4 bases from V and 4 bases from J, with 13 bases between. As DNA, the CDR3 is TGTGCCAGCAGTTCCCAGGGTGAGGGCACTGAAGCTTTCTTT. Its protein product is CASSSQGEGTEAFF.

This clonotype was observed many times. The chain employs TRBV6-2 or TRBV6-3 and TRBJ2-2; D perhaps matches TRBD1 (6 bases). The V end lost 8 bases, the J end lost 6 bases, and 13 bases lay between the germline ends. CDR3 length: 13 amino acids. Germline lookup yields CDR1 MNHEY and CDR2 SVGEGT. The CDR3 here is CASHIGGAGELFF. In DNA form, the CDR3 reads TGTGCCAGCCATATAGGGGGAGCCGGGGAGCTGTTTTTT.

This clonotype was counted at least ten times. The chain combines TRBV4-3 with TRBJ1-5; 7 nucleotides agree with TRBD1. The germline V gene has CDR1 LGHNA and CDR2 YSLEER. The length of the CDR3 is 13 residues. V lost 3 bases, J lost 9 bases, and 5 bases stayed unmatched. CDR3 sequence: CASSQTRTGPQHF. CDR3 DNA: TGCGCCAGCAGCCAGACAAGGACAGGGCCCCAGCATTTT.

This clonotype appeared many times. This chain uses TRBV4-2 with TRBJ2-5; D unresolved. The CDR3 has 15 amino acids. Germline V gene lookup returns CDR1 LGHNA and CDR2 YNFKEQ. V was shortened by 2 bases and J by 5 bases, with 15 bases between the two germline ends. CDR3 nucleotides: TGTGCCAGCAGCCAAAGGGATAACTGGGCGGAGACCCAGTACTTC. The encoded protein is CASSQRDNWAETQYF.

This clonotype has at least ten counts. One junction end does not reproduce the germline sequence, and a read error may be involved. This sequence joins TRBV12-3 or TRBV12-4 and TRBJ2-5, with TRBD1 as a possible D gene (6 bases). The CDR3 extends over 14 amino acids. CDR3 nucleotide sequence: TGTACCAGCACCGGGACACCCGACGGGGAGACCCAGTACTTC. The encoded protein is CTSTGTPDGETQYF.

The chain recombines TRBV12-3 or TRBV12-4 with TRBJ2-5; D is unclear. Trimming cost V 5 bases and J 5 bases, with 15 bases left between them. This CDR3 has 14 amino acids. The CDR3 sequence: CASSVRHSEETQYF. The CDR3, as DNA: TGTGCCAGCAGTGTACGTCACAGTGAGGAGACCCAGTACTTC.

The table lists this clonotype with many counts. This sequence joins TRBV6-5 and TRBJ1-2; D not certain. Germline CDR1 is MNHEY and CDR2 is SVGAGI. Trimming removed 2 bases at V and 8 bases at J, with 24 bases between. The CDR3 spans 17 residues. CDR3 DNA sequence: TGTGCCAGCAGTTACCAAGGTCGGGCAGCTTCTTCCATCGGCTACACCTTC. This translates into CASSYQGRAASSIGYTF.